Presented here are 4 T cell receptor beta chains from one specimen sequenced in a study of shared clonotypes between healthy human individuals. Sequenced by immunoSEQ multiplex PCR; TCRdb stores in-frame clones only, minus some. Of about 1.5 million clones detected, 95% to 99% appear once; the ten largest clones hold about 0.42%. The sequenced sample was naive CD4+ T cells sorted from blood. The sample's subset: CD45RA+ positively selected. These receptors were obtained from a man younger than 45 in good health.

The chain is built from TRBV7-2 and TRBJ2-1, with 9 bases fitting TRBD1. CDR1 and CDR2 from the germline V gene are SGHTA and FQGNSA. The CDR3 runs to 15 residues. V lost 3 bases to trimming and J lost 5 bases; unmatched junction nucleotides: 5. Here the CDR3 DNA reads TGTGCCAGCAGCTTTTCGTGGACAGGGGACAATGAGCAGTTCTTC. Its protein product is CASSFSWTGDNEQFF.

The J gene is TRBJ2-3, the V gene TRBV9, with 7 positions matching TRBD1. This CDR3 is built from 15 residues. The germline CDR1 and CDR2 sequences are SGDLS and YYNGEE. After removal of 3 bases from V and 2 bases from J, the junction contained 6 bases not matched to a gene. CDR3 DNA sequence: TGTGCCAGCAGCGCCCCCGGGACAGCCACAGATACGCAGTATTTT. It encodes CASSAPGTATDTQYF.

J is TRBJ1-1 and V is TRBV28, with D perhaps matching TRBD1 (5 bases). Trimming shortened V by 5 bases and J by 4 bases, and 20 bases separated the two germline ends. The CDR3 loop spans 16 amino acids. The germline gives CDR1 MDHEN, CDR2 SYDVKM. The CDR3 bases are TGTGCCAGCAGTCGGAATGCAGGGAGCTCTGCCACTGAAGCTTTCTTT. Amino acids: CASSRNAGSSATEAFF.

The CDR3: CASSEVKGWGKLFF. In DNA form, the CDR3 reads TGTGCCAGCAGTGAAGTTAAGGGATGGGGAAAACTGTTTTTT. V is TRBV2 and J is TRBJ1-4; D gene ambiguous. V dropped 1 base and J dropped 10 bases, with 13 bases sitting between them. CDR1 and CDR2 (germline): SNHLY, FYNNEI. The CDR3 is 14 amino acids.